The 4 T cell receptor beta chains below were found in one sample sequenced in a study of OX40 agonist ivuxolimab in advanced cancers. Assay: immunoSEQ multiplex PCR; the TCRdb copy retains only in-frame clones and omits some. In the table there are 45,000 to 65,000 clones, around 87% of which are singletons. The sequenced sample was CD4+ or CD8+ T cells sorted from blood, obtained in a trial of the OX40 agonist ivuxolimab. These receptors came from an adult with an advanced solid tumor such as melanoma, head and neck, liver or kidney cancer.

This chain connects TRBV19 to TRBJ2-5, with D maybe TRBD1 (6 bases). V was clipped by 4 bases and J by 1 base, with 10 bases between them. Germline lookup yields CDR1 LNHDA and CDR2 SQIVND (reference sequence). There are 14 residues in the CDR3. CDR3 amino acids: CASSRQDFQETQYF. In nucleotides, the CDR3 is TGTGCCAGTAGTAGACAGGATTTCCAAGAGACCCAGTACTTC.

This clone was picked up one time. The J gene is TRBJ1-5, the V gene TRBV7-2, with D uncertain. The CDR3 loop spans 13 amino acids. Germline V gene data show CDR1 as SGHTA and CDR2 as FQGNSA. Trimming shortened V by 1 base and J by 4 bases, and 5 bases separated the two germline ends. The CDR3 bases are TGTGCCAGCAGCTTAGGGCAAAATCAGCCCCAGCATTTT. Its protein is CASSLGQNQPQHF. The full variable domain, in which reference TRBV7-2 and TRBJ1-5 provide the parts outside the CDR3, is GAGVSQSPSNKVTEKGKDVELRCDPISGHTALYWYRQSLGQGLEFLIYFQGNSAPDKSGLPSDRFSAERTGGSVSTLTIQRTQQEDSAVYLCASSLGQNQPQHFGDGTRLSIL.

V and J are TRBV19 and TRBJ1-3; no firm D call. The CDR3 is made up of 14 amino acids. The V and J ends lost 6 bases and 2 bases respectively, with 11 bases between them. Germline lookup yields CDR1 LNHDA and CDR2 SQIVND (reference sequence). In nucleotides, the CDR3 is TGTGCCAGTAGCGAGCAGGTGGCTGGAAACACCATATATTTT. It codes for CASSEQVAGNTIYF.

The table lists this clone with a count of one. V is TRBV6-9 and J is TRBJ1-1; 8 bases are a match to TRBD1. Unmatched junction bases numbered 10, after V lost 6 bases and J lost 10 bases. Germline CDR1 MNHGY, CDR2 SVAAGI. The CDR3 runs to 13 residues. The CDR3 reads CASSLDRGLRAFF. Here the CDR3 DNA reads TGTGCCAGCAGCTTAGACAGGGGCCTAAGAGCTTTCTTT.